This TCR beta chain emerged from a study of regulatory and conventional T cells in RAG deficiency (dated by TCRdb to about 2017). Study-wide context: High-throughput TCR beta sequencing was used to compare the repertoire diversity and composition of Treg, conventional CD4+ and CD8+ T cells between RAG-deficient patients and healthy controls. Overall study outcomes, separate from this receptor: Compared with control T-cell subpopulations, the RAG-deficient patients had markedly lower Shannon entropy and higher Simpson indices. Shorter CDR3 lengths were found in all patient T-cell subsets, and >80% Treg-Tconv repertoire overlap at nucleotide and amino acid level was observed in Omenn syndrome patients. Sorted CD25-high CD127-low cells from Omenn syndrome patients may represent peripherally activated cells rather than bona fide Treg cells. Some T-cell subset analyses were not done for some subjects. In Omenn syndrome and CID/AS patients compared with controls, roughly 97-fold fewer unique TCR beta sequences were detected from Treg cells, versus 8 to 10-fold fewer for other subsets.

With regard to this clone: The antigen it recognizes is unknown. No base quality information exists; no much larger clone differs at one position.

CDR1 and CDR2 were assigned from the germline V gene (reference sequence) as GTSNPN and SVGIG. Unmatched junction bases come to 0, with V trimmed by 5 bases and J by 6 bases. The CDR3 has 11 amino acids, counting the end cysteine and phenylalanine. The read is trimmed to its CDR3 DNA, 33 bases read in frame from base 1. Before genomic DNA was extracted, conventional CD4+ T cells were isolated from blood as CD25-low CD127-high cells. Several healthy control donors served as the comparison group for repertoire analyses. Library preparation employed the immunoSEQ multiplex PCR assay. Genomic DNA from the sorted T-cell subsets was used to amplify rearranged TCR beta chain products, which were then sequenced. The authors processed their data as follows. Shannon entropy and Simpson indices were used to measure how diverse the repertoire of productive TCR beta rearrangements was. To gauge clonal expansion, the frequencies of the 100 most abundant productive TCR beta clonotypes among total reads were added together. The TRB repertoires were evaluated with a self-reactivity index based on amino acid usage at CDR3beta positions 6 and 7. Two-way ANOVA was used for repertoire analyses, and Student t or Mann-Whitney tests were used for flow cytometric analyses. TCRdb took this table from immuneACCESS and kept in-frame rearrangements with V and J called. Such tables lack part of the clones; where checked against another copy, unresolved V genes explain under half of the gap, and the rest is unexplained. For V, J and clone size, that table is used; D and trimming come from the DNA. Here the sample has around 29,000 clones; around 96% occur a single time. The ten largest account for over 0.35% of the sample.

These same records also appear under a second study, on regulatory T cells. That second report states: In the multiplex PCR, 52 forward TRBV primers and 13 reverse TRBJ primers were used, and assay-based and computational corrections were applied for amplification bias. Repertoires from patients had restricted unique TRB V-J pairs and skewed V and J gene usage, with the strongest effect in regulatory T cells. T-cell receptor beta repertoires of sorted regulatory, conventional CD4+ and CD8+ T cells were compared between CD3G-deficient patients and healthy controls. Ficoll density separation was used to isolate peripheral blood mononuclear cells. Rearranged TRB loci were amplified from genomic DNA by multiplex PCR within the immunoSEQ assay. TRB amplicons were sequenced on an Illumina HiSeq platform. Raw sequences were error-filtered and aligned to reference gene sequences by custom algorithms and were subsequently analyzed with the immunoSEQ online tools. Productive and nonproductive TRB rearrangement frequencies were evaluated among both unique and total sequences. For group comparisons, t tests, Mann-Whitney tests or two-way ANOVA were performed in Prism software.

This clonotype was obtained from a human donor in good health. Sequencing was performed on CD25- CD4+ T cells sorted from blood. The sequence links TRBV30 to TRBJ2-3; 9 middle bases align to TRBD1. DNA sequence: TGTGCCTGGGACAGGGGGGATACGCAGTATTTT. Translated, it reads CAWDRGDTQYF.